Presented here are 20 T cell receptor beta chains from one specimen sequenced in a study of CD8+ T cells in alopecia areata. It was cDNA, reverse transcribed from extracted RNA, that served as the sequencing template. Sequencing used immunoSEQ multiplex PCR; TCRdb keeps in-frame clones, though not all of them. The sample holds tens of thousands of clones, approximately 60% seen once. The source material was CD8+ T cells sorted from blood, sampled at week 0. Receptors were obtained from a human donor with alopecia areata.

DNA of the CDR3: TGTGCCTGGGGGGTTGGATCTAGCACAGATACGCAGTATTTT. Translated: CAWGVGSSTDTQYF. The chain joins TRBV30 to TRBJ2-3, with D unclear. CDR1 and CDR2 from the germline V gene are GTSNPN and SVGIG (reference sequence). Trimming removed 5 bases at V and 0 bases at J, with 12 bases between. CDR3 length: 14 amino acids.

The CDR3 sequence: CASSPVAVTSYNEQFF. The CDR3 DNA follows: TGCGCCAGCAGCCCAGTAGCGGTGACCTCCTACAATGAGCAGTTCTTC. The rearrangement uses TRBV4-3 and TRBJ2-1; weak D call: TRBD2 (6 bases). CDR3 length equals 16 residues. V was cut by 4 bases and J by 0 bases, with 13 bases left in between. In germline, CDR1 is LGHNA, CDR2 YSLEER.

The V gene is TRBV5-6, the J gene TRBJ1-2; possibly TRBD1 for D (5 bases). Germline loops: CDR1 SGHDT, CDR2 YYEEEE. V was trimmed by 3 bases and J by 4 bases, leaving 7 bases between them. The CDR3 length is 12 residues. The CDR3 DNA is TGTGCCAGCAGCTCCGACAGCTATGGCTACACCTTC. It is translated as CASSSDSYGYTF.

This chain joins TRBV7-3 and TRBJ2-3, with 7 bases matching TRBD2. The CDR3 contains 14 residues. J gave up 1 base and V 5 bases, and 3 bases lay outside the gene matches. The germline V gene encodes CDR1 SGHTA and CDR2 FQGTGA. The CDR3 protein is CASSPRGGTDTQYF. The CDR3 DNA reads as TGTGCCAGCAGCCCCCGGGGGGGCACAGATACGCAGTATTTT. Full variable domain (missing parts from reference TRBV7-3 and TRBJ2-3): GAGVSQTPSNKVTEKGKYVELRCDPISGHTALYWYRQSLGQGPEFLIYFQGTGAADDSGLPNDRFFAVRPEGSVSTLKIQRTERGDSAVYLCASSPRGGTDTQYFGPGTRLTVL.

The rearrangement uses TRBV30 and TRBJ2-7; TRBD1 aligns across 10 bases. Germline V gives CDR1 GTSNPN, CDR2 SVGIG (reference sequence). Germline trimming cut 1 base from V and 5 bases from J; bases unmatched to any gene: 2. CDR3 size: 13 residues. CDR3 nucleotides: TGTGCCTGGAGTGCGGGACAGGGGAACGAGCAGTACTTC. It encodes CAWSAGQGNEQYF. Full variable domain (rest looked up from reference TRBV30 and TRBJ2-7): SQTIHQWPATLVQPVGSPLSLECTVEGTSNPNLYWYRQAAGRGLQLLFYSVGIGQISSEVPQNLSASRPQDRQFILSSKKLLLSDSGFYLCAWSAGQGNEQYFGPGTRLTVT.

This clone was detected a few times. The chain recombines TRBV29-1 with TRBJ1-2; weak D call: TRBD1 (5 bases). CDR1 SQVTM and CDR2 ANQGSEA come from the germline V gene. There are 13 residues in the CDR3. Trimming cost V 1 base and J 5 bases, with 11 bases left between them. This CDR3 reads CSVEATGAYGYTF. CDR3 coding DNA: TGCAGCGTTGAAGCCACAGGAGCTTATGGCTACACCTTC.

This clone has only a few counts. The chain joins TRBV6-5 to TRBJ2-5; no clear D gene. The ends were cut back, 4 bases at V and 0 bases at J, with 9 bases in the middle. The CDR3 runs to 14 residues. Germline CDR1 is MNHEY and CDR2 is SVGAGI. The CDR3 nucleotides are TGTGCCAGCAGTTCCCCGGAAGACCAAGAGACCCAGTACTTC. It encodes CASSSPEDQETQYF.

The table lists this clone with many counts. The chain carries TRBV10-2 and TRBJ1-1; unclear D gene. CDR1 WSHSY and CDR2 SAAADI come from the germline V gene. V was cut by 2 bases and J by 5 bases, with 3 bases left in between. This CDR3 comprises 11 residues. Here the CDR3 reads CASSEDTEAFF. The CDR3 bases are TGCGCCAGCAGTGAGGATACTGAAGCTTTCTTT.

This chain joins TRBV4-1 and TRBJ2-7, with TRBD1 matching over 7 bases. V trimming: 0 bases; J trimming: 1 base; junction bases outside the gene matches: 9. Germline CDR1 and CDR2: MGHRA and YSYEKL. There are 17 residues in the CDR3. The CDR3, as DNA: TGCGCCAGCAGCCAAGAAAGGCAGGGGGTATCTTCCTACGAGCAGTACTTC. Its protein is CASSQERQGVSSYEQYF.

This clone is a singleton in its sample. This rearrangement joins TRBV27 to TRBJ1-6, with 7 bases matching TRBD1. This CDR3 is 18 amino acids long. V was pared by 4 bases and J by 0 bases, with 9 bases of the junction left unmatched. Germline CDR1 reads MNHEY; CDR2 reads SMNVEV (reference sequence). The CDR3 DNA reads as TGTGCCAGCAGTTCAAAGACAGGGATTAGCTCCTATAATTCACCCCTCCACTTT. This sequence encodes CASSSKTGISSYNSPLHF.

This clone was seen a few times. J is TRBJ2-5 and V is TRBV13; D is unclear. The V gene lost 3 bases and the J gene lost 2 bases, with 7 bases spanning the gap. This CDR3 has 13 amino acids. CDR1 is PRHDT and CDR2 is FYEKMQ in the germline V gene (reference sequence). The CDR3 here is CASSFPGQETQYF. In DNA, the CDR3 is TGTGCCAGCAGCTTTCCCGGGCAAGAGACCCAGTACTTC.

The CDR3 spells CASTPDRGNTEAFF. CDR3 coding DNA: TGCGCCAGCACCCCGGACAGGGGGAACACTGAAGCTTTCTTT. This chain uses TRBV4-1 with TRBJ1-1; 9 bases match TRBD1. This CDR3 comprises 14 residues. The germline CDR1 and CDR2 sequences are MGHRA and YSYEKL. J gave up 1 base and V 7 bases, and 4 bases lay outside the gene matches.

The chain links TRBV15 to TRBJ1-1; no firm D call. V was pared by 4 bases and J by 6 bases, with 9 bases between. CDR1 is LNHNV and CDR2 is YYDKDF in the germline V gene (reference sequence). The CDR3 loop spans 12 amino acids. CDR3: CATSKGRAEAFF. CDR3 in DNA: TGTGCCACCAGCAAGGGAAGGGCTGAAGCTTTCTTT.

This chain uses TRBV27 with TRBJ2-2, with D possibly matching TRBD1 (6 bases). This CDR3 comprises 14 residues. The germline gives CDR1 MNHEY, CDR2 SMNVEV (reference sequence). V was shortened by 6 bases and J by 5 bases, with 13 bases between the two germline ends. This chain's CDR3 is CASRQGLGTGELFF. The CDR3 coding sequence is TGTGCCAGCAGACAGGGCCTGGGTACCGGGGAGCTGTTTTTT.

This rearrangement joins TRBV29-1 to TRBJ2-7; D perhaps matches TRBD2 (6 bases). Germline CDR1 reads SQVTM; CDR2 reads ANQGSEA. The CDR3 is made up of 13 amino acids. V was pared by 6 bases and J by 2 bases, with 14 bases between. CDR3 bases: TGCAGCGTCACCCCGGGGGTAACCTACGAGCAGTACTTC. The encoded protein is CSVTPGVTYEQYF.

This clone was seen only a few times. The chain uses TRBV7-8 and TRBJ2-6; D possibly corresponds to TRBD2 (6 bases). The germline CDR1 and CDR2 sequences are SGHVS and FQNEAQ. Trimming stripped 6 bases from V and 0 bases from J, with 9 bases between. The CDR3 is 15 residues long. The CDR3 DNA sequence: TGTGCCAGCAGGCCGGGGGTCTCTGGGGCCAACGTCCTGACTTTC. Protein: CASRPGVSGANVLTF.

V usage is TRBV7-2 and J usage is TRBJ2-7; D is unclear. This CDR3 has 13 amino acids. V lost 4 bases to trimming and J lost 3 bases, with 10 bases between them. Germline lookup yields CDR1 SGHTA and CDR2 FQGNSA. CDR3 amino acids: CASSYFLGYEQYF. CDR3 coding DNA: TGTGCCAGCAGCTATTTTCTCGGCTACGAGCAGTACTTC.

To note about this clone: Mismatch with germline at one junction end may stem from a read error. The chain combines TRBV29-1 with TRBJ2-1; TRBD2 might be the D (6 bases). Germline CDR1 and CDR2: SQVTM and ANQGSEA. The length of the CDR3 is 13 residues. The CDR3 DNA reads TGCAGCGTGGGGGGAACTGTTCTTTTGGGTCATGTCTTC. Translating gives CSVGGTVLLGHVF.

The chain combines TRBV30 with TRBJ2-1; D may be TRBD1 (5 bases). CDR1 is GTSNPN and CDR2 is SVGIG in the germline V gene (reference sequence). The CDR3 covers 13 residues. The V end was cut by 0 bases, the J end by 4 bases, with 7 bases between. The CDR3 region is CAWSVQVYNEQFF. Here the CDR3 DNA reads TGTGCCTGGAGTGTACAGGTATACAATGAGCAGTTCTTC.

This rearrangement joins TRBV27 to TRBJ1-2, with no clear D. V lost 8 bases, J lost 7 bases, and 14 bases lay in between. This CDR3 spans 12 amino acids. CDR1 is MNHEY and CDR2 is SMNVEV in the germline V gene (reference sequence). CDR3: CASLNPGSGYTF. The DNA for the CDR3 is TGTGCCAGCCTAAACCCAGGCTCTGGCTACACCTTC.